This T cell receptor beta chain originates from a study of tumor and adjacent non-tumor tissue in lung cancer. Study-level background: Stage I to III disease affected over nine men and about 5 women aged roughly 31 to 85.

A modified ARM-PCR protocol with three rounds of nested PCR amplified TCRbeta. In TCRdb, the multiplex PCR reads were re-called with MiXCR into one record per CDR3 protein. The sample shows 75,000 to 95,000 distinct CDR3 sequences, 75% to 85% of them seen only once. From germline, CDR1 is SGHVS and CDR2 FQNEAQ. The CDR3 loop spans 14 amino acids. Trimming cost V 1 base and J 6 bases, with 10 bases left between them. Whole-study findings and limits: Top 100 clones took a larger repertoire share in normal lung.

This sample's RNA came from whole unsorted tissue. The normal lung tissue was taken more than 3 cm from the tumor edge. Chemotherapy-naive patients with new lung cancer underwent thoracic surgery in China, August–November 2014. As for this clonotype: No antigen is known for it. A much larger clone differs from this one at a single base, so this may be a read error.

V is TRBV7-8 and J is TRBJ1-5; no firm D call. Material for sequencing was distant non-tumor lung tissue. This sequence originates from a woman aged 45-65 years with non-small cell lung cancer. The CDR3, as DNA: TGTGCCAGCAGCTTAGACGGAGTAGCTCAGCCCCAGCATTTT. It codes for CASSLDGVAQPQHF.